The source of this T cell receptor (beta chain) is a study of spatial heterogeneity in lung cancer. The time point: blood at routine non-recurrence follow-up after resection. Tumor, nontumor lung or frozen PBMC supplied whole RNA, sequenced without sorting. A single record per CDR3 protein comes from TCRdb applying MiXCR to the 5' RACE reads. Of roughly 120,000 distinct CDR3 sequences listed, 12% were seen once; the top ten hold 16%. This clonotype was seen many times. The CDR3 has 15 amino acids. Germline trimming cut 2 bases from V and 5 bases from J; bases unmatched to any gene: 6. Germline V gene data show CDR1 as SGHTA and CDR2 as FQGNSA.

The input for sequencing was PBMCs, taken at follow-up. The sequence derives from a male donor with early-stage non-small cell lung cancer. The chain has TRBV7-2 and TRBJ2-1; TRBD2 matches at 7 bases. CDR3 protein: CASSLSSGRNNEQFF. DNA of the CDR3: TGTGCCAGCAGCTTAAGTAGCGGGCGGAACAATGAGCAGTTCTTC. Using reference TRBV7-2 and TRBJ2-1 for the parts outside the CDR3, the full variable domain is GAGVSQSPSNKVTEKGKDVELRCDPISGHTALYWYRQSLGQGLEFLIYFQGNSAPDKSGLPSDRFSAERTGGSVSTLTIQRTQQEDSAVYLCASSLSSGRNNEQFFGPGTRLTVL.